This TCR beta chain comes out of a study of blood T cell repertoires in COVID-19. Study overall: The origin of the acute and convalescent COVID-19 samples was the United States, Italy and Spain.

With 4 bases removed from V and 3 bases from J, the gap between germline ends came to 20 bases. The CDR3 spans 17 residues. Germline V gene sequence: CDR1 SGHAT, CDR2 FQNNGV. Researchers sorted participants into cohorts using their self-reported clinical history. Method: immunoSEQ multiplex PCR; TCRdb's copy keeps in-frame clones and lacks some. The table shows 180,000 or so clones, with approximately 83% occurring only once. This sequence originates from a woman aged 55-75 years who had recovered from COVID-19. Sequenced material: PBMCs or T cells enriched from blood (not recorded which). V and J are TRBV11-2 and TRBJ2-3; tentatively, D is TRBD2 (5 bases). The DNA of the CDR3 is TGTGCCAGCAGCTCCCCAACCGCTATGCGGAGGACAGATACGCAGTATTTT. Amino acid sequence: CASSSPTAMRRTDTQYF.